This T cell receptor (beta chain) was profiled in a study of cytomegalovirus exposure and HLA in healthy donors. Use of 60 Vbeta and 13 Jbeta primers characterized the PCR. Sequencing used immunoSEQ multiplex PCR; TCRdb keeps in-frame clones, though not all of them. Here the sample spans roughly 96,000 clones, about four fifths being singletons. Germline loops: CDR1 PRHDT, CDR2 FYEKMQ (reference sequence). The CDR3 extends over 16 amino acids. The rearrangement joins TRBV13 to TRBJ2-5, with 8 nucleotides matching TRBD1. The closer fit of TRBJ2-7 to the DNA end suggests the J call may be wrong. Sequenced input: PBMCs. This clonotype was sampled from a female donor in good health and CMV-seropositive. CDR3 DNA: TGTGCCAGCAGCCCAACCTCCCCGGGACAGGACTACGAGCAGTACTTC. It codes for CASSPTSPGQDYEQYF.